A single T cell receptor (beta chain) is shown here with its context. CDR1 is SEHNR, CDR2 FQNEAQ, per germline (reference sequence). This CDR3 is built from 16 residues. V lost 5 bases and J lost 1, with 15 bases in between. Tens of thousands of T cell genomes (approximately 0.2 ug DNA) went into each sorted-subset replicate. Generated by immunoSEQ multiplex PCR, the TCRdb table keeps only in-frame clones and is missing some. The sample has approximately 2.1 million clones; 93% are singletons. These data belong to a study of shared clonotypes between healthy human individuals. The sequence derives from a man younger than 35 in good health. Some clones in this sample may be carry-over from other donors' samples. This sequence joins TRBV7-9 and TRBJ2-1, with D perhaps TRBD2 (6 bases). Sequencing used naive CD4+ T cells from PBMCs. Regarding subset: CD45RA+ positively selected. The CDR3 reads CASSRRSGTSYNEQFF. The CDR3 bases are TGTGCCAGCAGCCGACGTAGCGGAACTTCCTACAATGAGCAGTTCTTC.